The 21 T cell receptor beta chains below all came from one sample that was sequenced in a study of blood T cells in healthy people across ages. The authors ran a second PCR of about 7 to 11 cycles using a sample-barcoded 5' primer and a J-beta primer mix. TCRdb re-called the 5' RACE reads through MiXCR, storing one row per CDR3 protein. The sample has 540,000 or so distinct CDR3 sequences; around 24% are singletons. The data also belong to a second study, concerning T cells of mothers and their children.

Sequences were obtained from blood. The source is a boy between 5 and 17 years old in good health.

The rearrangement joins TRBV7-8 to TRBJ1-1; TRBD1 agrees at 8 bases. Germline trimming cut 1 base from V and 0 bases from J; bases unmatched to any gene: 7. The germline CDR1 and CDR2 sequences are SGHVS and FQNEAQ. The length of the CDR3 is 17 residues. The CDR3 sequence is CASSLERGTGLNTEAFF. As DNA, the CDR3 is TGTGCCAGCAGCTTAGAACGGGGGACAGGTTTGAACACTGAAGCTTTCTTT.

This chain connects TRBV7-3 to TRBJ1-4; D is unresolved. The V end lost 10 bases, the J end lost 5 bases, and 11 bases lay between the germline ends. The germline V gene has CDR1 SGHTA and CDR2 FQGTGA. CDR3 length: 12 residues. The CDR3 DNA follows: TGTGCCATCCCGGCCCGCAATGAAAAACTGTTTTTT. Translated, it gives CAIPARNEKLFF.

The V call is TRBV28, the J call TRBJ2-7, with D hard to call. Deletions cut 5 bases from V and 5 bases from J, with 16 bases between. Germline V gene lookup returns CDR1 MDHEN and CDR2 SYDVKM. This CDR3 is built from 14 residues. The CDR3 bases are TGTGCCAGCAGTAGTAGGGTAAGGATCGACGAGCAGTACTTC. Its protein product is CASSSRVRIDEQYF.

This clonotype was counted between two and nine times. The rearrangement uses TRBV7-2 and TRBJ2-1, with 7 bases aligning to TRBD1. Per germline, CDR1 SGHTA and CDR2 FQGNSA. J gave up 3 bases and V 0 bases, and 11 bases lay outside the gene matches. The CDR3 runs 18 residues. CDR3 residues: CASSLALGFRQGYNEQFF. The CDR3 DNA is TGTGCCAGCAGCTTAGCGCTGGGTTTTCGACAGGGCTACAATGAGCAGTTCTTC.

This sequence joins TRBV15 and TRBJ2-4; no clear D gene. V was trimmed by 0 bases and J by 15 bases, leaving 18 bases between them. The V gene's germline CDR1 is LNHNV and CDR2 YYDKDF (reference sequence). The CDR3 is 14 residues long. This CDR3 reads CATSRDFPSAHRYF. In DNA, the CDR3 is TGTGCCACCAGCAGAGATTTCCCCTCCGCGCATCGGTACTTC.

This chain connects TRBV5-6 to TRBJ2-5, with a tentative D call TRBD1 (5 bases). The assigned J gene may be wrong: the sequence end matches TRBJ2-7 better. Germline V gene lookup returns CDR1 SGHDT and CDR2 YYEEEE. The CDR3 runs to 17 residues. The CDR3 region has the DNA TGTGCCAGCAGCTTAGACCATACCAGGGAAAAAACCTACGAGCAGTACTTC. Its protein product is CASSLDHTREKTYEQYF.

The count of this clonotype is one. This chain connects TRBV27 to TRBJ2-7; TRBD1 might be the D (6 bases). CDR3 length equals 16 residues. Germline assignment: CDR1 MNHEY and CDR2 SMNVEV (reference sequence). V was clipped by 4 bases and J by 5 bases, with 21 bases between them. As DNA, the CDR3 is TGTGCCAGCAGTTCCGCAGGGGTACAGCGTCGTGACGAGCAGTACTTC. It specifies CASSSAGVQRRDEQYF.

The DNA for the CDR3 is TGCAGTGCTGGAGGGGGACGGCTATTCTCAGGGGTGCAGTATTTT. It is translated as CSAGGGRLFSGVQYF. The chain couples TRBV20-1 to TRBJ2-3; either TRBD1 or TRBD2 may supply D (6 bases each). CDR3 length equals 15 residues. Trimming took 5 bases from V and 11 from J, leaving 26 bases between them. Germline loops: CDR1 DFQATT, CDR2 SNEGSKA (reference sequence).

Note on this clonotype: A read error may produce the germline difference seen at one junction end. The chain links TRBV5-1 to TRBJ1-1, with no clear D. Germline assignment: CDR1 SGHRS and CDR2 YFSETQ. This CDR3 has 13 residues. The CDR3 sequence is CASSLVGNSEAFF. DNA for the CDR3: TGCGCCAGCAGCTTGGTTGGGAACTCTGAAGCTTTCTTT.

The V call is TRBV24-1, the J call TRBJ2-1; 11 bases match TRBD2. The V and J ends lost 2 bases and 5 bases, in that order; junction bases with no gene match: 4. Germline CDR1 reads KGHDR; CDR2 reads SFDVKD. The CDR3 totals 16 residues. CDR3 protein: CATSDSTSGGNNEQFF. In DNA form, the CDR3 reads TGTGCCACCAGTGATTCTACTAGCGGGGGTAACAATGAGCAGTTCTTC.

The chain carries TRBV20-1 and TRBJ2-5, with 8 bases identical to TRBD2. The J call is doubtful: the DNA matches TRBJ2-1 better. CDR1 and CDR2 from the germline V gene are DFQATT and SNEGSKA (reference sequence). This CDR3 has 18 amino acids. Here the CDR3 reads CSARGAGGPTSSYNEQFF. The CDR3, as DNA: TGCAGTGCTAGAGGGGCGGGAGGCCCTACGAGCTCCTACAATGAGCAGTTCTTC.

V usage is TRBV20-1 and J usage is TRBJ2-5; D gene ambiguous. The germline CDR1 and CDR2 sequences are DFQATT and SNEGSKA (reference sequence). Trimming took off 0 bases at V and 5 bases at J, with 19 bases between the two ends. CDR3 size: 16 residues. The chain's CDR3 is CSARDQGASRKETQYF. The CDR3 DNA reads TGCAGTGCTAGAGATCAAGGAGCGTCTCGAAAGGAGACCCAGTACTTC.

The chain links TRBV2 to TRBJ2-5; TRBD2 agrees at 9 bases. This CDR3 has 16 amino acids. The J segment lost 4 bases and the V segment lost 6 bases, leaving 12 bases of the junction unmatched. CDR1 and CDR2 from the germline V gene are SNHLY and FYNNEI. The CDR3 DNA follows: TGTGCCAGCAGCGAATCGACTAGCGGAGCGAGAGAGACCCAGTACTTC. Its translation: CASSESTSGARETQYF.

This rearrangement joins TRBV3-1 to TRBJ2-7; 7 nucleotides line up with TRBD2. In germline, CDR1 is LGHDT, CDR2 YNNKEL (reference sequence). The length of the CDR3 is 22 residues. V was clipped by 1 base and J by 5 bases; unmatched bases: 29. DNA of the CDR3: TGTGCCAGCAGCCAAGCCGCCCGTACAGCGGGGCGTACCCCGGGCCGAGGAAACGAGCAGTACTTC. This codes for CASSQAARTAGRTPGRGNEQYF.

The chain carries TRBV6-6 and TRBJ2-7; D is undetermined. Germline V gene data show CDR1 as MNHNY and CDR2 as SVGAGI (reference sequence). V was pared by 7 bases and J by 5 bases, with 18 bases between. CDR3 length equals 14 residues. The CDR3 sequence: CASTPDERADEQYF. As DNA, the CDR3 is TGTGCCAGCACTCCAGACGAACGGGCGGACGAGCAGTACTTC.

A note on this clonotype: This is likely a read error, given that the CDR3 carries no conserved phenylalanine or tryptophan at its end. The chain is built from TRBV16 and TRBJ1-2, with 11 nucleotides matching TRBD1. CDR3 size: 14 residues. Trimming cost V 5 bases and J 6 bases; bases outside gene matches: 5. Germline V gene lookup returns CDR1 KGHSY and CDR2 FQNENV. In DNA, the CDR3 is TGTGCCAGCAGCTCCGGGACAGGGGGTCATGGCTACACCCTC. The encoded protein is CASSSGTGGHGYTL.

The chain employs TRBV9 and TRBJ1-1; tentatively, D is TRBD1 (6 bases). The CDR3 covers 17 residues. Germline V gene data show CDR1 as SGDLS and CDR2 as YYNGEE. Trimming cost V 4 bases and J 0 bases, with 19 bases left between them. CDR3 bases: TGTGCCAGCAGCTCTCCCGAGGGGGACCCCATGAACACTGAAGCTTTCTTT. As protein: CASSSPEGDPMNTEAFF.

Only a few counts were recorded for this clonotype. The rearrangement links TRBV6-5 to TRBJ2-5; the D gene is possibly TRBD2 (6 bases). The CDR3 runs 13 residues. The germline V gene has CDR1 MNHEY and CDR2 SVGAGI. V lost 3 bases and J lost 4, with 9 bases in between. In nucleotides, the CDR3 is TGTGCCAGCAGTTATCCGCGGGGAGAGACCCAGTACTTC. Residues: CASSYPRGETQYF.

Points on this clonotype: One junction end disagrees with the germline gene, perhaps due to a read error. The chain links TRBV7-2 to TRBJ1-1; unclear D gene. CDR3 length: 13 amino acids. Looked up from germline, CDR1 is SGHTA and CDR2 is FQGNSA. CDR3 in DNA: TGTGCCAGCAGCTTTTGGGGTAACACTGAAGTTTTCTTT. Its translation is CASSFWGNTEVFF.

This clonotype was counted between two and nine times. V and J are TRBV4-1 and TRBJ1-5, with 10 bases identical to TRBD1. Germline lookup yields CDR1 MGHRA and CDR2 YSYEKL. Unmatched junction bases numbered 1, after V lost 0 bases and J lost 2 bases. The CDR3 is 16 amino acids. CDR3 region: CASSQDGTGGNQPQHF. The DNA for the CDR3 is TGCGCCAGCAGCCAAGACGGGACAGGGGGCAATCAGCCCCAGCATTTT.

V is TRBV7-2 and J is TRBJ1-1; D gene unclear. CDR1 is SGHTA, CDR2 FQGNSA, per germline. The CDR3 is 12 residues long. The germline V and J ends were trimmed by 6 bases and 1 base, with 6 bases remaining between them. CDR3 sequence: CASRIQNTEAFF. The CDR3, as DNA: TGTGCCAGCAGGATTCAGAACACTGAAGCTTTCTTT. Complete variable domain (other parts from reference TRBV7-2 and TRBJ1-1): GAGVSQSPSNKVTEKGKDVELRCDPISGHTALYWYRQSLGQGLEFLIYFQGNSAPDKSGLPSDRFSAERTGGSVSTLTIQRTQQEDSAVYLCASRIQNTEAFFGQGTRLTVV.